This is a list of T cell receptor beta chains from one sample in a study of technical replicates of blood from four donors. Produced via immunoSEQ multiplex PCR; TCRdb's table is partial and in-frame only. The table records about 100,000 clones, more than 85% of them present only once. Input material: T cells isolated from PBMCs. These receptor sequences come from a human donor in good health. The CDR3 runs from the conserved cysteine through the conserved F or W. D genes are given only for firm matches. The size of a clone is reported for some rows only, either as once, few or many, or as a class for expanded clones.

V gene	CDR3 length	D gene	J gene	clone size	CDR3 protein
TRBV5-1	15	.	TRBJ1-2	few	CASSGGDIRGYGYTF
TRBV5-6	15	.	TRBJ2-1	many	CASSLTESPYNEQFF
TRBV11-3	12	.	TRBJ2-5	.	CASKEGAETQYF
TRBV28	16	.	TRBJ2-7	.	CASSLIGASSSYEQYF
TRBV7-8	15	TRBD2	TRBJ2-7	.	CASSFGTSGTGEQYF
TRBV13	13	.	TRBJ1-5	.	CASSLGGVQPQHF
TRBV4-1	17	TRBD2	TRBJ2-7	.	CASSQETSGISSYEQYF
TRBV5-4	15	TRBD2	TRBJ2-7	.	CASSRTSGRSYEQYF
TRBV5-1	14	TRBD2	TRBJ2-7	.	CASSLVAGVYEQYF
TRBV30	13	.	TRBJ2-3	.	CAWSRTTADTQYF
TRBV6-1	12	.	TRBJ1-1	once	CASSQGNTEAFF
TRBV6-5	15	TRBD1	TRBJ1-2	.	CASSRLDRGSGGYTF
TRBV5-4	14	TRBD2	TRBJ2-1	.	CASSPSGLYNEQFF
TRBV12-5	18	TRBD1	TRBJ2-1	.	CASGQGALAGLLDNEQFF
TRBV5-1	12	.	TRBJ2-1	.	CASNPGVGEQFF
TRBV7-6	15	.	TRBJ1-4	.	CASSPTITVREKLFF